Below, one T cell receptor beta chain is given with its context. The CDR3 is made up of 14 amino acids. This sample was taken from a study of OX40 agonist ivuxolimab in advanced cancers. Study background: Dose-escalation patients suffered from hepatocellular carcinoma, melanoma, renal cell or head and neck cancer.

Sequenced by immunoSEQ multiplex PCR; TCRdb stores in-frame clones only, minus some. This sample has around 65,000 clones, with around 91% found just once. This TCR derives from an adult with an advanced solid tumor such as melanoma, head and neck, liver or kidney cancer. The rearrangement links TRBV21-1 to TRBJ1-2; the table names TRBD1, a call not compared with the DNA. TRBV21-1 is an annotated pseudogene. Sequencing was performed on CD4+ or CD8+ T cells sorted from blood, taken in a trial of the OX40 agonist ivuxolimab. CDR3 residues: CASSKTAGGHGYTF. DNA for the CDR3: TGTGCCAGCAGCAAAACGGCAGGGGGGCATGGCTACACCTTC.